A few counts support the clone carrying this T cell receptor beta chain. The Seattle site enrolled patients during active infection and followed them longitudinally. The sample comes from a study of blood T cell repertoires in COVID-19. Only in-frame clones appear in the TCRdb table, and some are missing; sequencing was by immunoSEQ multiplex PCR. Among about 180,000 clones listed, roughly 87% were seen once. This CDR3 has 14 residues. V lost 5 bases, J lost 7 bases, and 15 bases lay in between. Looked up from germline, CDR1 is SEHNR and CDR2 is FQNEAQ (reference sequence). Material: peripheral blood. The chain couples TRBV7-9 to TRBJ2-1, with D maybe TRBD1 (6 bases). The clonotype comes from a woman aged 65 to 85 with COVID-19, enrolled during active disease. CDR3 protein: CASSLWTAGNEQFF. In nucleotides, the CDR3 is TGTGCCAGCAGCCTTTGGACAGCCGGAAATGAGCAGTTCTTC.